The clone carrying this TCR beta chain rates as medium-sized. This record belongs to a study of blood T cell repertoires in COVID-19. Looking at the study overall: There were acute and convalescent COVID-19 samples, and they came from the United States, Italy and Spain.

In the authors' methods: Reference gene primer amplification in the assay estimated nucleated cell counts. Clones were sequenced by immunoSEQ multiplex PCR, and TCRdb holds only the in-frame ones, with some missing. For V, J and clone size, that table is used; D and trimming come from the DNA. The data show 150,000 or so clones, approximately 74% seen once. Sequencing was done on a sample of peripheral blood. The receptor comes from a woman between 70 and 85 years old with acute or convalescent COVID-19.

CDR3 loop: CASSLTPGQGALGANVLTF. The DNA of the CDR3 is TGCGCCAGCAGCTTGACCCCGGGACAGGGCGCTCTTGGGGCCAACGTCCTGACTTTC. The chain couples TRBV5-1 to TRBJ2-6; 9 positions match TRBD1. The CDR3 extends over 19 amino acids. The junction had 11 bases not matched to a gene; V was cut back by 1 base and J by 3 bases. The germline gives CDR1 SGHRS, CDR2 YFSETQ.